This is a list of T cell receptor beta chains from one sample in a study of tumor and adjacent non-tumor tissue in lung cancer. MiXCR, run by TCRdb on the multiplex PCR reads, gives a single entry per CDR3 protein. The table has approximately 79,000 distinct CDR3 sequences, 61% seen once. The sample consisted of lung tumor tissue. These TCRs come from a man aged 65 to 79 with non-small cell lung cancer. Each CDR3 is given with its conserved first and last residue. Fields, in order: J gene, CDR3 length, V gene, CDR3 protein.

TRBJ2-1 | 15 | TRBV10-2 | CTSKLAGGLYSEQFF
TRBJ2-7 | 12 | TRBV6-1 | CASRDVLYEQYF
TRBJ1-3 | 14 | TRBV28 | CARSLAVKGNTIYF
TRBJ2-2 | 13 | TRBV6-1 | CATSLGNTGELFF
TRBJ1-5 | 16 | TRBV14 | CASSPGQSTTCQPQHF
TRBJ2-6 | 18 | TRBV6-2/TRBV6-3 | CVSSYSSWRPSGANVLTF
TRBJ1-6 | 14 | TRBV6-5 | CTSSYSGGNSPLHF
TRBJ1-2 | 15 | TRBV28 | CASSPQGRVYYGYTF
TRBJ2-7 | 14 | TRBV9 | CASSEADRVYEQYF
TRBJ1-6 | 16 | TRBV28 | CASSMDRGLFNSPLHF
TRBJ2-5 | 13 | TRBV20-1 | CSARDGEQETQYF
TRBJ2-1 | 15 | TRBV20-1 | CSARGGGGAPSERFF
TRBJ1-6 | 15 | TRBV20-1 | CSARENRDYNSPLHF
TRBJ2-3 | 13 | TRBV20-1 | CSARATRKDTQYF
TRBJ2-3 | 15 | TRBV29-1 | CSVAGAAADRDAQYF
TRBJ2-7 | 13 | TRBV5-1 | CANSLGTDDEQYF
TRBJ2-1 | 15 | TRBV4-1 | CASTALVLAGNEQFF
TRBJ1-5 | 16 | TRBV4-1 | CASSQGETERWQSQHF
TRBJ2-7 | 18 | TRBV4-1 | CARSQGAPRTGGSYEQYF
TRBJ2-1 | 16 | TRBV28 | CASSSYRQGVYNEQFF
TRBJ1-3 | 16 | TRBV11-2 | CASSPLRQGTRNTIYF
TRBJ2-7 | 15 | TRBV29-1 | CSVTREIGTADEQYF
TRBJ1-5 | 13 | TRBV6-2/TRBV6-3 | CVNSYQGNQPQHF
TRBJ2-1 | 13 | TRBV10-3 | CTISDPRYNDQFF
TRBJ2-1 | 14 | TRBV7-3 | CASSPGGSYNEQFF
TRBJ2-7 | 15 | TRBV28 | CASSAWDRSSYEQYF
TRBJ2-1 | 11 | TRBV10-2 | CASSESTVQFF
TRBJ2-3 | 18 | TRBV5-1 | CASSLTGGLPPSSDTQYF
TRBJ1-5 | 12 | TRBV11-2 | CVSNLGTQPQHF
TRBJ2-7 | 14 | TRBV11-2 | CASSLNLMGYEQYF